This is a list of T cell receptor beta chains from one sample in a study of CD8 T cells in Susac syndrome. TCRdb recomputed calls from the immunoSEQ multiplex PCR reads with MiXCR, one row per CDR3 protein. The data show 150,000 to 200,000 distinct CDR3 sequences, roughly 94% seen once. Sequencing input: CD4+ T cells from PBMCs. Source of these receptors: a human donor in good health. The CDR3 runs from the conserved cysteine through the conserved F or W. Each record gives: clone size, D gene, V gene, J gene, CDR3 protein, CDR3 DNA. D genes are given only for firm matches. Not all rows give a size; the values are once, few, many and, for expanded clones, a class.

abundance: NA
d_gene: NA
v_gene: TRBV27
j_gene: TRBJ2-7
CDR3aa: CASSIPHEQYF
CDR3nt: TGTGCCAGCAGTATCCCTCACGAGCAGTACTTC

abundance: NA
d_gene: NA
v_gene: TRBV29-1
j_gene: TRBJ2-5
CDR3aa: CSVAGVLGYQETQYF
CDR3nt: TGCAGCGTGGCCGGGGTTTTGGGGTACCAAGAGACCCAGTACTTC

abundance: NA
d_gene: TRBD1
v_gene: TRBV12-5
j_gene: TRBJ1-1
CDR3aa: CASVGEGAGTEAFF
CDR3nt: TGTGCTAGTGTGGGGGAGGGGGCAGGCACTGAAGCTTTCTTT

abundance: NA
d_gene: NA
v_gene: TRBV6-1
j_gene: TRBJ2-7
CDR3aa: CATTDPYEQYF
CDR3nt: TGTGCCACTACCGATCCCTACGAGCAGTACTTC

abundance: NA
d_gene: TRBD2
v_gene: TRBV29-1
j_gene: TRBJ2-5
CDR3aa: CSAWRGAEETQHF
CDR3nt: TGCAGCGCCTGGCGGGGGGCGGAAGAGACCCAGCACTTC

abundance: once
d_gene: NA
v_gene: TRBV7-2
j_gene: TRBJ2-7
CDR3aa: CASRRLGAKGEQYF
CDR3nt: TGTGCCAGCAGAAGGCTAGGAGCAAAGGGCGAGCAGTACTTC

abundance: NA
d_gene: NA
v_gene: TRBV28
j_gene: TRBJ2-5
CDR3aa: CASTFPGQETQYF
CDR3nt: TGTGCCAGCACTTTCCCAGGCCAAGAGACCCAGTACTTC

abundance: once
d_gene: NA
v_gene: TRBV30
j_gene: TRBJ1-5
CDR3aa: CAWGSRGQGPQHF
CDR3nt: TGTGCCTGGGGCTCCAGGGGCCAGGGGCCCCAGCATTTT

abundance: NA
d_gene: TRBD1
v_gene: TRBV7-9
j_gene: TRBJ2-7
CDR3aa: CASSARQGAEQYF
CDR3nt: TGTGCCAGCAGCGCCCGACAGGGAGCCGAGCAGTACTTC

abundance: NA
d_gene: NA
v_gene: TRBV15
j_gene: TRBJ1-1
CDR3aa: CATSRAGDTEAFF
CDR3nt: TGTGCCACCAGCAGAGCGGGGGACACTGAAGCTTTCTTT

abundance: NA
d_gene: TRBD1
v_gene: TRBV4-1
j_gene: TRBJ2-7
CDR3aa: CASSQGQGVYEQYF
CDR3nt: TGCGCCAGCAGCCAAGGGCAGGGGGTCTACGAGCAGTACTTC

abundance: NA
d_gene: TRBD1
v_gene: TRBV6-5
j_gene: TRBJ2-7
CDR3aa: CASSSMTGIYEQYF
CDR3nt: TGTGCCAGCAGTTCCATGACAGGGATCTACGAGCAGTACTTC

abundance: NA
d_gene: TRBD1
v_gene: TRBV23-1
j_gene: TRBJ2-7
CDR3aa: CASSHWGTGQNEQYF
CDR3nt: TGCGCCAGCAGTCACTGGGGGACAGGGCAAAACGAGCAGTACTTC

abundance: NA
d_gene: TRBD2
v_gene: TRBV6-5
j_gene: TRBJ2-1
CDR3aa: CASSLLAGGTNEQFF
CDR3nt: TGTGCCAGCAGCCTACTAGCGGGAGGTACCAATGAGCAGTTCTTC

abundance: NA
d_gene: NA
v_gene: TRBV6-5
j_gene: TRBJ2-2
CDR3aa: CASSYSKALVFMELFF
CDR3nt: TGTGCCAGCAGTTACTCGAAGGCCCTAGTGTTCATGGAGCTGTTTTTT

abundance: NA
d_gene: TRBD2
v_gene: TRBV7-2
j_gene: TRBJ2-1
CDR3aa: CASSPPRGGNEQFF
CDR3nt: TGTGCCAGCAGCCCACCCCGGGGAGGGAATGAGCAGTTCTTC

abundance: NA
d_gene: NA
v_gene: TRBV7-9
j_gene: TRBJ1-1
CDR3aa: CASSLEGGLEAFF
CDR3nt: TGTGCCAGCAGCTTAGAGGGGGGGCTCGAAGCTTTCTTT

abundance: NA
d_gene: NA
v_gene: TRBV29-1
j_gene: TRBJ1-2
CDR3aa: CSVNSWAGDFDGYTF
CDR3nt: TGCAGCGTTAACTCATGGGCAGGGGATTTCGATGGCTACACCTTC

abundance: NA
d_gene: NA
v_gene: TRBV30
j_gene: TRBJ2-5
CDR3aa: CAWSVGPRGETQYF
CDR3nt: TGTGCCTGGAGTGTAGGCCCCCGCGGGGAGACCCAGTACTTC

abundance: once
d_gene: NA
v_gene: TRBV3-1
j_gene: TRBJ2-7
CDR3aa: CASSQGANTYEQYF
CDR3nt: TGTGCCAGCAGCCAAGGGGCGAACACCTACGAGCAGTACTTC

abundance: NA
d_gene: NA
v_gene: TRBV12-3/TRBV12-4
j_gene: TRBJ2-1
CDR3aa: CASSRRSVPYNEQFF
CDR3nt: TGTGCCAGCAGCCGCCGTAGCGTCCCCTACAATGAGCAGTTCTTC

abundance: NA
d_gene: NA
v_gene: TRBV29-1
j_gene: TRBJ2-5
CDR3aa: CSVGTEETQYF
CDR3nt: TGCAGCGTTGGGACGGAAGAGACCCAGTACTTC

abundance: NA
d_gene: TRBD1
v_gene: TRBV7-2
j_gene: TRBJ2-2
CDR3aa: CASSRQGQANTGELFF
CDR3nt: TGTGCCAGCAGTCGACAGGGACAGGCGAACACCGGGGAGCTGTTTTTT

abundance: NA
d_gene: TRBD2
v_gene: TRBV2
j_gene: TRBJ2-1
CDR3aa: CASSEAAIGGGSHNEQFF
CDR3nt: TGTGCCAGCAGTGAAGCGGCCATCGGTGGCGGGAGCCACAATGAGCAGTTCTTC

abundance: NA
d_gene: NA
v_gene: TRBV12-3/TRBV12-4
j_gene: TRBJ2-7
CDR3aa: CASSLVGGRGTYEQYF
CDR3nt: TGTGCCAGCAGTTTAGTTGGTGGGAGAGGGACCTACGAGCAGTACTTC

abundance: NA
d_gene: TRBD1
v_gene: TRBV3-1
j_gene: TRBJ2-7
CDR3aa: CASSQVGTAYEQYF
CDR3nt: TGTGCCAGCAGCCAAGTAGGGACAGCCTACGAGCAGTACTTC

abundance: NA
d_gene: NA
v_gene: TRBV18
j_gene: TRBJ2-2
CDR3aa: CASSPGQDTGELFF
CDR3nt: TGTGCCAGCTCACCGGGCCAAGACACCGGGGAGCTGTTTTTT

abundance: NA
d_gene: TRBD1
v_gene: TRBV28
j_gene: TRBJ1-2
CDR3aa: CASSSPGQVYGYTF
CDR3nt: TGTGCCAGCAGTTCTCCGGGACAGGTTTATGGCTACACCTTC

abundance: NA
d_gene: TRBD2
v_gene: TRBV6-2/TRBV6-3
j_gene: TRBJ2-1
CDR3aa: CASKKTSGGPYNEQFF
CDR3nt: TGTGCCAGCAAAAAGACTAGCGGGGGGCCTTACAATGAGCAGTTCTTC

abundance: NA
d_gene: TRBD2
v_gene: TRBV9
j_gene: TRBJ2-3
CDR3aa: CASRPTSGSTDTQYF
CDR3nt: TGTGCCAGCAGACCGACTAGCGGGAGCACAGATACGCAGTATTTT

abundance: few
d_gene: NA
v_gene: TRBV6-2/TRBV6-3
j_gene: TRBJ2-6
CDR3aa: CASSRDSEGNSGANVLTF
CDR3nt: TGTGCCAGCAGCCGGGACTCGGAGGGGAACTCTGGGGCCAACGTCCTGACTTTC

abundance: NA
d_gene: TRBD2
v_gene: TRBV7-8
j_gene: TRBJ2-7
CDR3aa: CASSLVWTSGRPLEQYF
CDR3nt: TGTGCCAGCAGCTTAGTCTGGACTAGCGGGAGGCCCCTCGAGCAGTACTTC

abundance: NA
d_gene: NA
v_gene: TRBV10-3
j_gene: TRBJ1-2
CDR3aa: CAISADNYGYTF
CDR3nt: TGTGCCATCTCGGCGGATAACTATGGCTACACCTTC

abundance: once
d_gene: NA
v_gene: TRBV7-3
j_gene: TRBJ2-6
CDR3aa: CASSLREGANVLTF
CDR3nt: TGTGCCAGCAGCTTAAGGGAGGGGGCCAACGTCCTGACTTTC

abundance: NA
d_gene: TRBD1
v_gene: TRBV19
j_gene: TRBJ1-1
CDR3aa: CASSIGYRGRILNQNTEAFF
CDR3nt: TGTGCCAGTAGTATAGGGTACAGGGGGCGAATCCTGAATCAGAACACTGAAGCTTTCTTT

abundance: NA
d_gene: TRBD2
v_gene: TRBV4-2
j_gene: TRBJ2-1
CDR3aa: CASSPSRSSGSYNEQFF
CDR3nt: TGTGCCAGCAGCCCCTCTCGGAGTAGCGGGAGTTACAATGAGCAGTTCTTC

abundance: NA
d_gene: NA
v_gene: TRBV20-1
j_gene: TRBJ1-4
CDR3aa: CSADGTGTDEKLFF
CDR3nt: TGCAGTGCTGACGGAACCGGGACTGATGAAAAACTGTTTTTT

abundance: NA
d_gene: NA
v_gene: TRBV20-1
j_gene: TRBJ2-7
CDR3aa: CSARGELRAVYNEQYF
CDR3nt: TGCAGTGCTAGAGGAGAGTTGCGAGCGGTATACAACGAGCAGTACTTC

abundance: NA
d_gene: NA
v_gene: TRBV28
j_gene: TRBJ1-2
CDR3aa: CASSLPGTRGAGYTF
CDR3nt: TGTGCCAGCAGCTTACCGGGCACCCGTGGGGCGGGCTACACCTTC

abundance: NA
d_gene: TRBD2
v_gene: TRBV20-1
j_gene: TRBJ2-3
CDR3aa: CSAERETDTQYF
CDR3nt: TGCAGTGCTGAGCGGGAGACAGATACGCAGTATTTT

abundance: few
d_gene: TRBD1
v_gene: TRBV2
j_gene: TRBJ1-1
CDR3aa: CASRAGTANTEAFF
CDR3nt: TGTGCCAGCAGGGCCGGGACAGCGAACACTGAAGCTTTCTTT

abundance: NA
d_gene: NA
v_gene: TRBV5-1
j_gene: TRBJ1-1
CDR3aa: CASSLEVTVNTEAFF
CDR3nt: TGCGCCAGCAGCTTGGAGGTGACGGTGAACACTGAAGCTTTCTTT

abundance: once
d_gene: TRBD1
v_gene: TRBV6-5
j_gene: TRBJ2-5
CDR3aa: CASSYLRGQGLKETQYF
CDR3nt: TGTGCCAGCAGTTACCTCAGAGGACAGGGCCTTAAAGAGACCCAGTACTTC

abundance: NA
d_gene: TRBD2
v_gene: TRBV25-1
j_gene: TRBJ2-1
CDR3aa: CASTGRGGYNEQFF
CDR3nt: TGTGCCAGCACAGGGCGGGGGGGCTACAATGAGCAGTTCTTC

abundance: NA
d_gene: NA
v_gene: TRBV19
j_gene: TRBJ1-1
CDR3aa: CASSMRSGAEAFF
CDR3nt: TGTGCCAGTAGTATGAGGTCCGGCGCTGAAGCTTTCTTT

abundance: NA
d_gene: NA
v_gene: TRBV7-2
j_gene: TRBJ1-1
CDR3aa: CASSPDRILVTEAFF
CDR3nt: TGTGCCAGCAGTCCAGACAGGATCCTCGTAACTGAAGCTTTCTTT